This is a list of T cell receptor beta chains from one sample in a study of metastatic and nonmetastatic thyroid tumors. TCRdb re-called the PCR reads through MiXCR. The sample contains approximately 16,000 clones, approximately 12% of which appear only once. Sequenced sample: tumor tissue. These receptors were taken from a female donor with papillary thyroid cancer or a benign thyroid nodule (not recorded which). Some clones in this sample may be carry-over from other donors' samples. The CDR3 runs from the conserved cysteine through the conserved F or W. The order of the fields is V gene, clone size, J gene, D gene, CDR3 protein, CDR3 DNA. A D gene is named only where the DNA matches it firmly. Rows may omit the clone size; those that give it use once, few, many or a size class.

>TRBV4-2|many|TRBJ2-3|TRBD2
CASSQVLAGVGDTQYF
TGTGCCAGCAGCCAAGTCCTAGCGGGAGTGGGAGATACGCAGTATTTT
>TRBV6-4|many|TRBJ1-5|TRBD1
CASSDSKDRGPGQPQHF
TGTGCCAGCAGTGACTCGAAGGACAGGGGGCCAGGCCAGCCCCAGCATTTT
>TRBV5-4|many|TRBJ2-3|NA
CASSLGGYTDTQYF
TGTGCCAGCAGCTTGGGAGGATACACAGATACGCAGTATTTT
>TRBV5-6|many|TRBJ2-3|NA
CASSLAGNTDTQYF
TGTGCCAGCAGCCTGGCTGGGAATACAGATACGCAGTATTTT
>TRBV4-2|medium-sized|TRBJ2-2|NA
CASSHSNTGELFF
TGTGCCAGCAGCCACTCGAACACCGGGGAGCTGTTTTTT
>TRBV11-3|NA|TRBJ1-2|TRBD1
CASSSTGGYGYTF
TGTGCCAGCAGCTCTACAGGGGGCTATGGCTACACCTTC
>TRBV3-1|many|TRBJ1-1|TRBD1
CASSQWGGTGNRAFF
TGTGCCAGCAGCCAGTGGGGAGGGACAGGGAACAGGGCTTTCTTT
>TRBV20-1|once|TRBJ1-2|NA
CSASPLEYSGGYTF
TGCAGTGCTAGTCCGCTAGAGTATTCGGGTGGCTACACCTTC
>TRBV28|NA|TRBJ2-7|NA
CASRGPTYEQYF
TGTGCCAGCCGGGGTCCAACCTACGAGCAGTACTTC
>TRBV15|NA|TRBJ1-5|NA
CATSRARGVRTNQPQHF
TGTGCCACCAGCAGAGCAAGAGGGGTGCGGACCAATCAGCCCCAGCATTTT
>TRBV7-9|many|TRBJ1-5|NA
CASSLNDQPQHF
TGTGCCAGCAGCCTTAACGATCAGCCCCAGCATTTT
>TRBV20-1|NA|TRBJ2-1|NA
CSAARGNGVNEQFF
TGCAGTGCTGCACGGGGAAATGGTGTAAATGAGCAGTTCTTC
>TRBV7-6|many|TRBJ2-7|NA
CASSLEQGFYEQYF
TGTGCCAGCAGCTTAGAACAGGGATTCTACGAGCAGTACTTC
>TRBV28|many|TRBJ1-3|NA
CASILGSSGNTIYF
TGTGCCAGCATCTTAGGGAGTTCTGGAAACACCATATATTTT
>TRBV3-1|NA|TRBJ1-2|NA
CASSHWTEGGYTF
TGTGCCAGCAGCCACTGGACAGAAGGTGGCTACACCTTC
>TRBV6-6|many|TRBJ2-7|TRBD2
CASSSSGGGAGAYEQYF
TGTGCCAGCAGTTCGTCGGGAGGGGGGGCCGGGGCCTACGAGCAGTACTTC
>TRBV7-2|many|TRBJ1-1|NA
CASSLVQGSGTEAFF
TGTGCCAGCAGCTTAGTGCAGGGATCGGGCACTGAAGCTTTCTTT
>TRBV7-2|medium-sized|TRBJ2-1|TRBD2
CASSFSGGTINEQFF
TGTGCCAGCAGCTTTAGCGGGGGGACGATCAATGAGCAGTTCTTC
>TRBV10-1|many|TRBJ2-7|TRBD2
CASRTSGVPYEQYF
TGCGCCAGCCGGACTAGCGGGGTTCCCTACGAGCAGTACTTC
>TRBV2|NA|TRBJ2-1|TRBD2
CASNPGLAGPSSYNEQFF
TGTGCCAGCAATCCGGGACTAGCGGGGCCTAGCTCCTACAATGAGCAGTTCTTC